This T cell receptor (beta chain) emerged from a study of shared clonotypes between healthy human individuals. Study details: Contributing individuals were two females and three males aged 18 to 49.

The test was conducted at deep level. Original processing notes: Junction-only sequences without quality scores came from ImmunoSEQ, so filtering differed. Clones were sequenced by immunoSEQ multiplex PCR, and TCRdb holds only the in-frame ones, with some missing. V and J calls and clone size are copied from that table; D and trimming were computed from the DNA. The data show roughly 1.5 million clones, nearly 99% seen once. CDR3 length: 13 amino acids. V was cut by 8 bases and J by 0 bases, with 8 bases left in between. Germline lookup yields CDR1 LNHDA and CDR2 SQIVND (reference sequence). This clone has only one observation.

The receptor's source is a man aged 25 to 40 in good health. Material for sequencing was naive CD4+ T cells sorted from blood. Subset here: CD45RA+ positively selected. This chain connects TRBV19 to TRBJ1-3; D gene unclear. Here the CDR3 DNA reads TGTGCCAGTCGCCCGGGCTCTGGAAACACCATATATTTT. This sequence encodes CASRPGSGNTIYF.